Each of the 28 T cell receptor beta chains below was sequenced from the same sample in a study of blood T cells in healthy people across ages. The authors ran a second PCR of 7 to 11 cycles using a sample-barcoded 5' primer and a J-beta primer mix. TCRdb re-derived calls from the 5' RACE reads in MiXCR, one entry per CDR3 protein. Among 1.5 million to 2 million distinct CDR3 sequences listed, approximately 40% were seen once. Sample: blood. All receptors derive from a human donor in good health.

The J gene is TRBJ1-1, the V gene TRBV6-2 or TRBV6-3; 7 positions match TRBD1. CDR3 size: 16 residues. V was clipped by 5 bases and J by 5 bases; unmatched bases: 14. Germline V gene lookup returns CDR1 MNHEY and CDR2 SVGEGT. CDR3 sequence: CASSPPPGTAGTEAFF. CDR3 DNA sequence: TGTGCCAGCAGTCCCCCCCCGGGGACAGCTGGGACTGAAGCTTTCTTT.

This clonotype was counted a few times. At one of its ends the junction is not consistent with the germline gene, which may arise from a read error. The V and J genes are TRBV29-1 and TRBJ2-6, with D hard to call. The CDR3 length is 13 residues. Germline-derived CDR1 and CDR2 are SQVTM and ANQGSEA. CDR3 sequence reads: CGVVGSGANVLTF. The CDR3 coding sequence is TGCGGCGTTGTCGGCTCTGGGGCCAACGTCCTGACTTTC.

The sample holds a few counts of this clonotype. The chain combines TRBV20-1 with TRBJ2-5, with a weak D call TRBD2 (5 bases). From germline, CDR1 is DFQATT and CDR2 SNEGSKA (reference sequence). Trimming stripped 7 bases from V and 4 bases from J, with 13 bases between. This CDR3 is 12 amino acids long. CDR3 in amino acids: CSVALTGETQYF. Here the CDR3 DNA reads TGCAGTGTAGCGTTGACTGGAGAGACCCAGTACTTC.

This clonotype came up a few times. This chain connects TRBV11-2 to TRBJ2-5; 9 positions match TRBD2. Germline CDR1 SGHAT, CDR2 FQNNGV. V trimming: 5 bases; J trimming: 5 bases; junction bases outside the gene matches: 9. This CDR3 is built from 15 residues. DNA for the CDR3: TGTGCCAGCAGCCGCGGGACTAGCACAATGGAGACCCAGTACTTC. This translates into CASSRGTSTMETQYF.

This clonotype has just one count. The chain couples TRBV20-1 to TRBJ2-5; tentatively, D is TRBD2 (6 bases). The CDR3 length is 14 residues. Deletions cut 7 bases from V and 5 bases from J, with 20 bases between. Per the germline V gene, CDR1 is DFQATT and CDR2 is SNEGSKA (reference sequence). The CDR3 coding sequence is TGCAGTGTTAACCACCTGGGGGGACGGGAGACCCAGTACTTC. Protein product: CSVNHLGGRETQYF.

The V and J genes are TRBV4-2 and TRBJ2-7; D unresolved. Germline CDR1 is LGHNA and CDR2 is YNFKEQ. Trimming left V 0 bases short and J 2 bases short, with 14 bases between. The CDR3 totals 16 residues. The CDR3 DNA sequence: TGTGCCAGCAGCCAAGATTGGGCCGGAACGGCCTACGAGCAGTACTTC. It yields the protein CASSQDWAGTAYEQYF.

There are a few counts of this clonotype. The rearrangement uses TRBV15 and TRBJ1-6, with D possibly being TRBD1 (6 bases). V was shortened by 0 bases and J by 7 bases, with 13 bases between the two germline ends. CDR3 length: 16 residues. The V gene's germline CDR1 is LNHNV and CDR2 YYDKDF (reference sequence). The CDR3, as DNA: TGTGCCACCAGCAGAGATATCCCAGGGGAGAATTCACCCCTCCACTTT. It specifies CATSRDIPGENSPLHF. The entire variable domain, with the rest obtained from reference TRBV15 and TRBJ1-6, is as follows: DAMVIQNPRYQVTQFGKPVTLSCSQTLNHNVMYWYQQKSSQAPKLLFHYYDKDFNNEADTPDNFQSRRPNTSFCFLDIRSPGLGDTAMYLCATSRDIPGENSPLHFGNGTRLTVT.

This clonotype occurred a few times. This chain joins TRBV29-1 and TRBJ2-3; tentative D call: TRBD2 (5 bases). Germline values: CDR1 SQVTM, CDR2 ANQGSEA. Trimming pared 6 bases from V and 4 bases from J, leaving 17 bases between. The CDR3 covers 14 residues. The CDR3 DNA reads TGCAGCGTCGCGGGTAGTTTGGGTGCAGATACGCAGTATTTT. Translated: CSVAGSLGADTQYF.

A note on this clonotype: With only one base between it and a far larger clone, this is likely a read error. The chain recombines TRBV5-5 with TRBJ2-4; D ambiguous. Between the trimmed V and J ends, which lost 2 bases and 13 bases, there was a span of 16 bases. This CDR3 comprises 13 residues. The V gene's germline CDR1 is SGHKS and CDR2 YYEKEE (reference sequence). The CDR3 protein is CASSFGGPYGQYF. DNA of the CDR3: TGTGCCAGCAGCTTCGGTGGTCCCTACGGGCAGTACTTC.

In this sample, this clonotype turned up a few times. The chain links TRBV10-3 to TRBJ2-1; perhaps D is TRBD1 or TRBD2 (5 bases each). The CDR3 consists of 13 residues. Trimming pared 3 bases from V and 9 bases from J, leaving 12 bases between. Looked up from germline, CDR1 is ENHRY and CDR2 is SYGVKD. The DNA for the CDR3 is TGTGCCATCAGTGAATCCCGGGGCAGTGAGCAGTTCTTC. It encodes CAISESRGSEQFF.

The chain has TRBV29-1 and TRBJ1-2, with 7 bases lining up with TRBD1. This CDR3 is built from 14 residues. V lost 4 bases to trimming and J lost 7 bases; unmatched junction nucleotides: 12. The germline gives CDR1 SQVTM, CDR2 ANQGSEA. CDR3 sequence reads: CSVGIINRGSGYTF. Here the CDR3 DNA reads TGCAGCGTTGGAATTATAAACAGGGGTTCTGGCTACACCTTC. The entire variable domain, with the rest obtained from reference TRBV29-1 and TRBJ1-2, is as follows: SAVISQKPSRDICQRGTSLTIQCQVDSQVTMMFWYRQQPGQSLTLIATANQGSEATYESGFVIDKFPISRPNLTFSTLTVSNMSPEDSSIYLCSVGIINRGSGYTFGSGTRLTVV.

CDR3 coding DNA: TGTGCCACCAGCAGAGTATCAGGATCTAGGTTAGAGACCCAGTACTTC. It yields the protein CATSRVSGSRLETQYF. V is TRBV15 and J is TRBJ2-5, with unresolved D. CDR1 LNHNV and CDR2 YYDKDF come from the germline V gene (reference sequence). The CDR3 loop spans 16 amino acids. Trimming took off 1 base at V and 4 bases at J, with 16 bases between the two ends.

J is TRBJ2-7 and V is TRBV20-1, with D possibly TRBD2 on 6 matching bases. The CDR3 totals 15 residues. Germline-derived CDR1 and CDR2 are DFQATT and SNEGSKA (reference sequence). V lost 0 bases to trimming and J lost 7 bases, with 19 bases between them. CDR3 region: CSARDPGTRGGEQYF. In DNA form, the CDR3 reads TGCAGTGCTAGAGATCCCGGGACTCGAGGAGGGGAGCAGTACTTC.

This clonotype was counted once. J is TRBJ1-3 and V is TRBV4-2; no definite D call. Trimming took 1 base from V and 7 from J, leaving 8 bases between them. This CDR3 is 13 amino acids long. Germline CDR1 and CDR2: LGHNA and YNFKEQ. CDR3 sequence reads: CASSQGQLNTIYF. CDR3 DNA sequence: TGTGCCAGCAGCCAAGGGCAGCTCAACACCATATATTTT.

For this clonotype: No DNA is shown, since the ends of the CDR3 on it are uncertain; the CDR3 is the one TCRdb lists. The CDR3 protein is CASSFGPGGTDTQYF. This chain joins TRBV7-3 and TRBJ2-3; no check of the table's D call, TRBD1, against the DNA was made. The CDR3 has 15 residues if both end residues are counted. CDR1 and CDR2 from the germline V gene are SGHTA and FQGTGA.

This chain uses TRBV7-2 with TRBJ1-1; no reliable D call. Looked up from germline, CDR1 is SGHTA and CDR2 is FQGNSA. This CDR3 spans 15 amino acids. The V and J ends lost 5 bases and 7 bases respectively, with 20 bases between them. Here the CDR3 DNA reads TGTGCCAGCAGCGTCGCGTTGGGAAAAGCTGTTGAAGCTTTCTTT. Its translation is CASSVALGKAVEAFF.

There are a few counts of this clonotype. The rearrangement links TRBV6-1 to TRBJ1-2; D may be TRBD1 (6 bases). Trimming took 5 bases from V and 7 from J, leaving 17 bases between them. Germline loops: CDR1 MNHNS, CDR2 SASEGT. The CDR3 consists of 14 residues. The CDR3 coding sequence is TGTGCCAGCAGTAGTACAGGGACCCCCTCTGGCTACACCTTC. This translates into CASSSTGTPSGYTF.

The chain uses TRBV24-1 and TRBJ2-3; D might be TRBD1 (5 bases). V lost 2 bases and J 1 base, leaving 9 bases between the germline ends. The germline V gene encodes CDR1 KGHDR and CDR2 SFDVKD. This CDR3 has 15 residues. This CDR3 is CATSDSRAGTDTQYF. The CDR3 DNA reads as TGTGCCACCAGTGATTCCAGGGCCGGCACAGATACGCAGTATTTT.

In regard to this clonotype: A junction end diverges from the germline sequence, so it may reflect a read error. The rearrangement links TRBV7-2 to TRBJ2-1; 8 positions match TRBD1. Per the germline V gene, CDR1 is SGHTA and CDR2 is FQGNSA. This CDR3 contains 15 residues. The CDR3 region has the DNA TGTGCCAGCAGCACAAGGACAGGGAACACCGGGGAGCTGTTCTTC. This gives the protein CASSTRTGNTGELFF. Variable domain in full (rest from reference TRBV7-2 and TRBJ2-1): GAGVSQSPSNKVTEKGKDVELRCDPISGHTALYWYRQSLGQGLEFLIYFQGNSAPDKSGLPSDRFSAERTGGSVSTLTIQRTQQEDSAVYLCASSTRTGNTGELFFGPGTRLTVL.

A few counts support this clonotype. The rearrangement links TRBV20-1 to TRBJ2-4; the match to TRBD1 covers 8 bases. Matching the DNA end better, TRBJ2-7 makes the J call doubtful. The CDR3 runs 13 residues. CDR1 and CDR2 from the germline V gene are DFQATT and SNEGSKA (reference sequence). CDR3 loop: CSARGGTGGEQYF. The CDR3 DNA reads TGCAGTGCTAGGGGTGGGACAGGAGGCGAGCAGTACTTC.

The chain joins TRBV29-1 to TRBJ2-7, with D perhaps matching TRBD2 (5 bases). Trimming removed 6 bases at V and 0 bases at J, with 12 bases between. Germline V lookup: CDR1 SQVTM, CDR2 ANQGSEA. This CDR3 is 13 amino acids long. This CDR3 reads CSVGIVSSYEQYF. Written as DNA, the CDR3 is TGCAGCGTCGGGATCGTAAGCTCCTACGAGCAGTACTTC.

This clonotype was detected a few times. This chain joins TRBV28 and TRBJ2-7; 9 bases map to TRBD1. The CDR3 consists of 15 residues. The junction had 1 base not matched to a gene; V was cut back by 0 bases and J by 1 base. Germline V gene data show CDR1 as MDHEN and CDR2 as SYDVKM. The CDR3 DNA follows: TGTGCCAGCAGTTTATGGGACAGGGGTTCCTACGAGCAGTACTTC. Translating gives CASSLWDRGSYEQYF.

The V and J genes are TRBV7-2 and TRBJ1-1, with a tentative D call TRBD1 (5 bases). In germline, CDR1 is SGHTA, CDR2 FQGNSA. The CDR3 extends over 15 amino acids. V was shortened by 3 bases and J by 1 base, with 12 bases between the two germline ends. The CDR3 spells CASSLQGRRNTEAFF. The CDR3 DNA follows: TGTGCCAGCAGCTTGCAGGGCCGACGGAACACTGAAGCTTTCTTT. The full variable domain, rest sourced from reference TRBV7-2 and TRBJ1-1, is GAGVSQSPSNKVTEKGKDVELRCDPISGHTALYWYRQSLGQGLEFLIYFQGNSAPDKSGLPSDRFSAERTGGSVSTLTIQRTQQEDSAVYLCASSLQGRRNTEAFFGQGTRLTVV.

The DNA of the CDR3 is TGTGCCAGCAGCTTAGCAAAGTTTCGAGAGACCCAGTACTTC. It encodes CASSLAKFRETQYF. The chain has TRBV7-8 and TRBJ2-5, with D uncertain. The CDR3 is 14 residues long. V was cut by 0 bases and J by 4 bases, with 9 bases left in between. Germline V gene sequence: CDR1 SGHVS, CDR2 FQNEAQ.

The rearrangement joins TRBV24-1 to TRBJ1-2; D is unclear. The CDR3 consists of 14 residues. Germline lookup yields CDR1 KGHDR and CDR2 SFDVKD. The V end was cut by 3 bases, the J end by 0 bases, with 7 bases between. The CDR3 spells CATSDERSNYGYTF. As DNA, the CDR3 is TGTGCCACCAGTGATGAAAGGTCTAACTATGGCTACACCTTC.

The chain couples TRBV4-3 to TRBJ2-1, with 8 bases aligning to TRBD1. The CDR3 has 18 amino acids. Germline trimming cut 1 base from V and 7 bases from J; bases unmatched to any gene: 15. Germline CDR1 and CDR2: LGHNA and YSLEER. The CDR3 region has the DNA TGCGCCAGCAGCCAAGCCCCGTCCGGGACAGGTAGAACTAATGAGCAGTTCTTC. This codes for CASSQAPSGTGRTNEQFF.

In this sample, this clonotype turned up a few times. This chain joins TRBV4-1 and TRBJ2-2; D tentatively reads TRBD1 or TRBD2 (5 bases each). Germline lookup yields CDR1 MGHRA and CDR2 YSYEKL. The CDR3 covers 16 residues. Trimming shortened V by 3 bases and J by 7 bases, and 18 bases separated the two germline ends. The chain's CDR3 is CASSHSRTGTGGELFF. Written as DNA, the CDR3 is TGCGCCAGCAGCCATTCCCGGACGGGAACAGGCGGGGAGCTGTTTTTT.

This chain connects TRBV9 to TRBJ2-1; possibly TRBD2 for D (7 bases). Germline assignment: CDR1 SGDLS and CDR2 YYNGEE. V lost 3 bases and J lost 0, with 16 bases in between. The CDR3 runs to 17 residues. CDR3: CASSERRGGASYNEQFF. The CDR3 DNA sequence: TGTGCCAGCAGCGAGCGGAGGGGGGGGGCCTCCTACAATGAGCAGTTCTTC.